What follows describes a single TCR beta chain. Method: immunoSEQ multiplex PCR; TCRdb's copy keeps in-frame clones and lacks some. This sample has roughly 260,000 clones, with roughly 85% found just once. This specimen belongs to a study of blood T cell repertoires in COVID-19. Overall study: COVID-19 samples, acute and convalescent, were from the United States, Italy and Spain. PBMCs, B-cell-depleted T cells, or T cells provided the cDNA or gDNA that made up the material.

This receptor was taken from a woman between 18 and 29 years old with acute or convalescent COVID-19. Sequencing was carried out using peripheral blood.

Here the CDR3 reads CASSWISGSGTDTQYF. Here the CDR3 DNA reads TGCGCCAGCAGCTGGATTAGCGGGAGTGGGACAGATACGCAGTATTTT. V and J are TRBV5-1 and TRBJ2-3, with 9 nucleotides matching TRBD2. The CDR3 length is 16 residues. V trimming: 3 bases; J trimming: 3 bases; junction bases outside the gene matches: 8. CDR1 SGHRS and CDR2 YFSETQ come from the germline V gene. Combining the CDR3 with reference TRBV5-1 and TRBJ2-3 gives the whole variable domain KAGVTQTPRYLIKTRGQQVTLSCSPISGHRSVSWYQQTPGQGLQFLFEYFSETQRNKGNFPGRFSGRQFSNSRSEMNVSTLELGDSALYLCASSWISGSGTDTQYFGPGTRLTVL.